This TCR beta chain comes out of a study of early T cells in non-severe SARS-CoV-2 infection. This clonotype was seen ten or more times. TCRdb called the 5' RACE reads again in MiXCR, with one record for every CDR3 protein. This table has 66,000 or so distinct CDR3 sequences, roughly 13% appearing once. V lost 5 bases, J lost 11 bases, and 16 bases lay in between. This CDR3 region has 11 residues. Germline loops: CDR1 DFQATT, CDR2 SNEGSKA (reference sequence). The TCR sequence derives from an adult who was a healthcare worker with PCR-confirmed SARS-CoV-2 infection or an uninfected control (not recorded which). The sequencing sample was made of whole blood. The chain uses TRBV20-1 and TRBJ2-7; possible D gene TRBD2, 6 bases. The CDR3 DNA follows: TGCAGTGCTCGGCCCACAGGAGGGGAGTACTTC. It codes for CSARPTGGEYF.